What follows are 24 T cell receptor beta chains derived from one specimen sequenced in a study of blood T cells in healthy people across ages. The use of a sample-barcoded 5' primer and a J-beta primer mix characterized a second PCR of about 7 to 12 cycles. TCRdb re-called the 5' RACE reads with MiXCR, one entry per CDR3 protein. The table has roughly 640,000 distinct CDR3 sequences, approximately 30% seen once. Sequenced material: blood. The origin of the receptors is a woman of 80 years or more in good health.

A remark on this clonotype: One base away lies a much larger clone, so this may be a sequencing read error. J is TRBJ2-7 and V is TRBV20-1; D possibly corresponds to TRBD2 (6 bases). Germline CDR1 DFQATT, CDR2 SNEGSKA (reference sequence). This CDR3 is 14 amino acids long. The CDR3 DNA follows: TGCAGTGCTGGGAGGCCTGCTAGCTCCTACGGGCAGTACTTC. As protein: CSAGRPASSYGQYF.

This chain links TRBV5-1 with TRBJ1-2; possible D gene TRBD1, 6 bases. The CDR3 sequence is 15 residues long. V lost 4 bases and J 8 bases, leaving 21 bases between the germline ends. From germline, CDR1 is SGHRS and CDR2 YFSETQ. The CDR3 here is CASSETGDEVYGYTF. Written as DNA, the CDR3 is TGCGCCAGCAGCGAGACAGGCGACGAGGTCTACGGCTACACCTTC.

This clonotype was observed many times. CDR3 amino acids: CASSSPGGPTTDTQYF. The DNA for the CDR3 is TGTGCCAGCAGTTCCCCGGGGGGACCGACCACAGATACGCAGTATTTT. V gene TRBV28 combines with J gene TRBJ2-3; TRBD2 matches 7 bases. Germline CDR1 and CDR2: MDHEN and SYDVKM. V shed 4 bases and J 2 bases; nucleotides not matched to a gene: 9. CDR3 length: 16 residues.

This clonotype was seen at least ten times. The chain carries TRBV2 and TRBJ1-5; D is unclear. The V end was cut by 4 bases, the J end by 0 bases, with 16 bases between. Germline CDR1 is SNHLY and CDR2 is FYNNEI. CDR3 length: 17 amino acids. The CDR3 nucleotides are TGTGCCAGCAGTGGGACCCGTCGACACTATAGCAATCAGCCCCAGCATTTT. This sequence encodes CASSGTRRHYSNQPQHF.

The chain uses TRBV18 and TRBJ2-3; 10 nucleotides agree with TRBD2. From germline, CDR1 is KGHSH and CDR2 LQKENI. The CDR3 has 15 residues. Trimming cost V 2 bases and J 4 bases; bases outside gene matches: 3. The chain's CDR3 is CASSPSLAGSDTQYF. The DNA of the CDR3 is TGTGCCAGCTCACCATCACTAGCGGGGTCAGATACGCAGTATTTT.

This clonotype was observed at least ten times. The chain uses TRBV15 and TRBJ2-7; TRBD1 matches at 7 bases. Germline CDR1 reads LNHNV; CDR2 reads YYDKDF (reference sequence). The CDR3 covers 14 residues. The trim removed 1 base at V and 2 bases at J, leaving 2 bases unmatched. The CDR3 DNA reads TGTGCCACCAGCAGAGGGGGGACAGCCTACGAGCAGTACTTC. Translation gives CATSRGGTAYEQYF.

This clonotype was seen only a few times. This sequence may be a read error, since a much larger clone differs from it by one base. The chain carries TRBV20-1 and TRBJ2-3; D gene uncertain. The CDR3 sequence is 14 residues long. Looked up from germline, CDR1 is DFQATT and CDR2 is SNEGSKA (reference sequence). CDR3 residues: CSARVRPDTATQYF. DNA for the CDR3: TGCAGTGCTAGAGTTAGACCCGACACAGCTACGCAGTATTTT.

The CDR3 here is CASSSPGTDYSNQPQHF. CDR3 bases: TGTGCCTCCTCAAGTCCGGGGACAGATTATAGCAATCAGCCCCAGCATTTT. The chain is built from TRBV30 and TRBJ1-5; TRBD1 matches at 7 bases. CDR3 length: 17 amino acids. Per germline, CDR1 GTSNPN and CDR2 SVGIG (reference sequence). The trim removed 7 bases at V and 0 bases at J, leaving 15 bases unmatched.

This clonotype was seen repeatedly, ten times or more. The chain combines TRBV5-1 with TRBJ2-5; possible D gene TRBD2, 6 bases. This CDR3 is 15 amino acids long. V was pared by 5 bases and J by 5 bases, with 19 bases between. The germline CDR1 and CDR2 sequences are SGHRS and YFSETQ. The chain's CDR3 is CASRPQAGRWETQYF. DNA for the CDR3: TGCGCCAGCAGACCACAGGCGGGGCGGTGGGAGACCCAGTACTTC.

This clonotype was seen repeatedly, ten times or more. V is TRBV12-3 or TRBV12-4 and J is TRBJ2-7; D is possibly TRBD1 or TRBD2 (6 bases each). V was shortened by 2 bases and J by 0 bases, with 11 bases between the two germline ends. The CDR3 is 15 amino acids. As DNA, the CDR3 is TGTGCCAGCAGTTTACACGGGGGCAGCTCCTACGAGCAGTACTTC. It is translated as CASSLHGGSSYEQYF.

In its sample, this clonotype was seen a few times. The chain links TRBV20-1 to TRBJ1-2; D not resolved. Germline CDR1 is DFQATT and CDR2 is SNEGSKA (reference sequence). This CDR3 has 11 residues. V lost 1 base to trimming and J lost 6 bases, with 6 bases between them. CDR3 sequence (DNA): TGCAGTGCTAGAGGCGGGAATGGCTACACCTTC. Encoded protein: CSARGGNGYTF.

This clonotype was seen only a few times. The CDR3 DNA follows: TGCAGCGTTGTACGCTCGGGACGGGGGAACACTGAAGCTTTCTTT. It encodes CSVVRSGRGNTEAFF. The chain recombines TRBV29-1 with TRBJ1-1; a possible D gene is TRBD1 (5 bases). Per germline, CDR1 SQVTM and CDR2 ANQGSEA. The CDR3 length is 15 residues. The V and J ends lost 4 bases and 1 base respectively, with 16 bases between them.

This clonotype came up a few times. This chain uses TRBV29-1 with TRBJ2-1, with D unclear. Trimming took off 1 base at V and 0 bases at J, with 10 bases between the two ends. The CDR3 loop spans 15 amino acids. CDR1 is SQVTM, CDR2 ANQGSEA, per germline. The DNA for the CDR3 is TGCAGCGTTGAAGTATGGGATAGCTCCTACAATGAGCAGTTCTTC. Protein: CSVEVWDSSYNEQFF.

This clonotype came up many times. The V gene is TRBV7-9, the J gene TRBJ2-1; 9 nucleotides align to TRBD2. The ends lost 5 bases at V and 3 bases at J; junction bases unmatched: 2. The germline gives CDR1 SEHNR, CDR2 FQNEAQ (reference sequence). This CDR3 is built from 14 residues. CDR3 DNA: TGTGCCAGCAGCATTAGCGGGGGCTACAATGAGCAGTTCTTC. This translates into CASSISGGYNEQFF.

This clonotype was seen many times. The V call is TRBV28, the J call TRBJ2-5, with D possibly matching TRBD2 (6 bases). CDR1 MDHEN and CDR2 SYDVKM come from the germline V gene. Trimming pared 2 bases from V and 2 bases from J, leaving 12 bases between. There are 15 residues in the CDR3. DNA for the CDR3: TGTGCCAGCAGTTTAGAGGGAGGTCAGCAAGAGACCCAGTACTTC. This codes for CASSLEGGQQETQYF.

In its sample, this clonotype was seen many times. This sequence joins TRBV5-1 and TRBJ2-7; 8 bases are a match to TRBD1. There are 16 residues in the CDR3. The V gene's germline CDR1 is SGHRS and CDR2 YFSETQ. The junction had 9 bases not matched to a gene; V was cut back by 4 bases and J by 0 bases. CDR3 DNA: TGCGCCAGCAGCCGAGGGTCGGGGACAGGCTCCTACGAGCAGTACTTC. As protein: CASSRGSGTGSYEQYF.

With respect to this clonotype: It may be a read error: a sequence one base away is much more abundant. The chain employs TRBV5-1 and TRBJ2-1, with TRBD1 as a possible D gene (6 bases). Germline loops: CDR1 SGHRS, CDR2 YFSETQ. The CDR3 length is 13 residues. Trimming took 2 bases from V and 10 from J, leaving 13 bases between them. In nucleotides, the CDR3 is TGCGCCAGCAGCTTAACAGGGTCCGACGAGCAGTTCTTC. This gives the protein CASSLTGSDEQFF.

The sample holds a few counts of this clonotype. The V and J genes are TRBV15 and TRBJ1-1; TRBD1 is a possible D gene (5 bases). The CDR3 extends over 13 amino acids. V was trimmed by 5 bases and J by 0 bases, leaving 7 bases between them. Germline V lookup: CDR1 LNHNV, CDR2 YYDKDF (reference sequence). This chain's CDR3 is CATSSGLNTEAFF. CDR3 in DNA: TGTGCCACCAGCTCGGGGCTGAACACTGAAGCTTTCTTT.

Note on this clonotype: Just one base apart from a much larger clone, this may be a read error. The chain joins TRBV7-3 to TRBJ1-1; D gene unclear. V gave up 5 bases and J gave up 4 bases, with 11 bases separating them. The CDR3 extends over 13 amino acids. Germline CDR1 is SGHTA and CDR2 is FQGTGA. The CDR3 DNA reads TGTGCCAGCAGCCCGCGGTTGAGCACTGAAGCTTTCTTT. Protein sequence: CASSPRLSTEAFF.

In the case of this clonotype: One base away lies a much larger clone, so this may be a sequencing read error. This chain connects TRBV28 to TRBJ2-1; D is ambiguous. The V gene's germline CDR1 is MDHEN and CDR2 SYDVKM. This CDR3 region has 13 residues. The CDR3 is CASSIYSYNGQFF. The CDR3 bases are TGTGCCAGCAGTATATACTCCTACAATGGGCAGTTCTTC.

This clonotype has at least ten counts. A read error is possible here, since a much larger clone lies one base away. The CDR3 loop reads CASSWAGNSYEQYF. CDR3 nucleotide sequence: TGCGCCAGCAGCTGGGCGGGGAACTCCTACGAGCAGTACTTC. This sequence joins TRBV5-1 and TRBJ2-7, with D possibly matching TRBD2 (6 bases). The V end was cut by 3 bases, the J end by 0 bases, with 10 bases between. This CDR3 comprises 14 residues. The germline V gene encodes CDR1 SGHRS and CDR2 YFSETQ.

The J gene is TRBJ1-1, the V gene TRBV9, with D possibly being TRBD1 (6 bases). Per the germline V gene, CDR1 is SGDLS and CDR2 is YYNGEE. Trimming took 3 bases from V and 0 from J, leaving 9 bases between them. The CDR3 contains 14 residues. The CDR3 nucleotides read TGTGCCAGCAGCGCACAGGGTTTGAACACTGAAGCTTTCTTT. It specifies CASSAQGLNTEAFF.

This clonotype has ten or more counts. This chain connects TRBV11-3 to TRBJ2-1; TRBD2 might be the D (5 bases). Trimming took off 5 bases at V and 9 bases at J, with 14 bases between the two ends. CDR1 and CDR2 (germline): SGHNT, YENEEA. The CDR3 spans 13 residues. For the CDR3, the DNA is TGTGCCAGCAGCCCAATAGACGGAGGTGAGCAGTTCTTC. Its protein is CASSPIDGGEQFF.

This clonotype was picked up many times. This chain joins TRBV11-2 and TRBJ2-3; 8 bases align to TRBD2. The CDR3 totals 15 residues. In germline, CDR1 is SGHAT, CDR2 FQNNGV. The junction had 5 bases not matched to a gene; V was cut back by 3 bases and J by 3 bases. CDR3 amino acids: CASSFVSGETDTQYF. Written as DNA, the CDR3 is TGTGCCAGCAGCTTCGTTAGCGGGGAAACAGATACGCAGTATTTT.